These 3 T cell receptor beta chains came from one sample sequenced in a study of CD8 T cells in ankylosing spondylitis. Study observations and caveats: Blood from ankylosing spondylitis patients appeared to carry a characteristic eight-variant TCR beta motif.

Via MiXCR, TCRdb re-called the 5' RACE reads, giving one row per CDR3 protein. The sample holds 700,000 to 1,000,000 distinct CDR3 sequences, 10% to 15% seen once. Their specific antigens are unknown. Sequenced material: blood, either unsorted or a sorted T cell fraction (not recorded which). These receptors all come from a male donor with ankylosing spondylitis.

This clonotype was seen only a few times. As DNA, the CDR3 is TGTGCCAGCAGCTCCCCTGGACCTACCGCGACGCAGTATTTT. It translates to CASSSPGPTATQYF. The rearrangement joins TRBV7-2 to TRBJ2-3; D uncertain. The ends were cut back, 4 bases at V and 9 bases at J, with 17 bases in the middle. Germline V lookup: CDR1 SGHTA, CDR2 FQGNSA. This CDR3 is built from 14 residues.

The gene calls are TRBV7-8 and TRBJ1-4; unclear D gene. The CDR3 sequence is 12 residues long. Trimming took off 7 bases at V and 10 bases at J, with 13 bases between the two ends. The V gene's germline CDR1 is SGHVS and CDR2 FQNEAQ. The CDR3 DNA reads as TGTGCCAGCACCCTCGGTGAAGGAAAACTGTTTTTT. This sequence encodes CASTLGEGKLFF.

About this clonotype itself: A clone one base away is much larger, so this may be a read error. This chain uses TRBV7-2 with TRBJ1-4; 7 bases are shared with TRBD1. In germline, CDR1 is SGHTA, CDR2 FQGNSA. The CDR3 runs to 15 residues. CDR3 bases: TGTGCCAGCCGCTTAGCGGGGACAGAGAATGAAAAACTGTTTTTT. Amino acid sequence: CASRLAGTENEKLFF.